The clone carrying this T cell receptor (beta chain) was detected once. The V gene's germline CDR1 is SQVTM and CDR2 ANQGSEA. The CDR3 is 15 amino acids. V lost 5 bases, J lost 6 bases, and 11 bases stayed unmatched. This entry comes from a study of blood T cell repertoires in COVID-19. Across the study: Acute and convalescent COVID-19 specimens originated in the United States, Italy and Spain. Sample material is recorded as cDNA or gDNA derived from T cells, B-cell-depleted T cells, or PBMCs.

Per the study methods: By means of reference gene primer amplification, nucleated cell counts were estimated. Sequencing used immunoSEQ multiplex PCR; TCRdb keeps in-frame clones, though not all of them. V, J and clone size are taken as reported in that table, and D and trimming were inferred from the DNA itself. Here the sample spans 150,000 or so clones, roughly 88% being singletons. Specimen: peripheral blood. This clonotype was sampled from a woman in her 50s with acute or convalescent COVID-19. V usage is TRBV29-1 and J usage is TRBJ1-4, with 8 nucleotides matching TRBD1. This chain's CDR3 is CSVLLSGQEHEKLFF. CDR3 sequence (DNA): TGCAGCGTTTTATTATCGGGACAGGAACATGAAAAACTGTTTTTT.